The next 17 T cell receptor beta chains were all read from a single sample in a study of T cell changes during pregnancy in multiple sclerosis. The protocol was immunoSEQ multiplex PCR, while the TCRdb copy is restricted to in-frame clones and leaves out a portion. The sample contains more than 55,000 clones, less than 95% of which appear only once. The material was peripheral blood, obtained in the third trimester of pregnancy. These receptors all stem from a female donor in good health, enrolled as a control in a pregnancy study.

J is TRBJ1-6 and V is TRBV30; the D gene is possibly TRBD1 (6 bases). Germline values: CDR1 GTSNPN, CDR2 SVGIG (reference sequence). Trimming took 8 bases from V and 6 from J, leaving 14 bases between them. The CDR3 runs to 13 residues. This CDR3 reads CALTMDSNSPLHF. CDR3 nucleotides: TGTGCCCTGACGATGGACAGTAATTCACCCCTCCACTTT.

The chain has TRBV9 and TRBJ2-2; 9 bases are shared with TRBD1. Germline lookup yields CDR1 SGDLS and CDR2 YYNGEE. The CDR3 contains 16 residues. V trimming: 0 bases; J trimming: 7 bases; junction bases outside the gene matches: 7. CDR3 residues: CASSVAVTGGGGELFF. The DNA for the CDR3 is TGTGCCAGCAGCGTAGCGGTGACAGGGGGTGGCGGGGAGCTGTTTTTT.

CDR3 amino acids: CASSQDRSGRDYGYTF. CDR3 sequence (DNA): TGTGCCAGCAGCCAAGATCGGTCAGGGAGGGACTATGGCTACACCTTC. V and J are TRBV14 and TRBJ1-2; D possibly corresponds to TRBD1 (5 bases). Germline CDR1 is SGHDN and CDR2 is FVKESK. The V and J ends lost 0 bases and 3 bases respectively, with 14 bases between them. The CDR3 extends over 16 amino acids.

This chain joins TRBV27 and TRBJ1-4; no clear D. The CDR3 extends over 14 amino acids. Germline V gene sequence: CDR1 MNHEY, CDR2 SMNVEV (reference sequence). V lost 7 bases and J 5 bases, leaving 14 bases between the germline ends. CDR3 bases: TGTGCCAGCACTCCGGGGTTGGGGAATGAAAAACTGTTTTTT. This gives the protein CASTPGLGNEKLFF.

The CDR3 DNA sequence: TGTGCCAGCAGTACAGGGGGGACGGGGGAGCTGTTTTTT. This gives the protein CASSTGGTGELFF. The rearrangement uses TRBV25-1 and TRBJ2-2, with 8 bases that match TRBD1. V was pared by 5 bases and J by 8 bases, with 4 bases of the junction left unmatched. Germline assignment: CDR1 MGHDK and CDR2 SYGVNS. The CDR3 extends over 13 amino acids.

The chain recombines TRBV9 with TRBJ2-2, with D tentatively TRBD1 (6 bases). V was trimmed by 3 bases and J by 1 base, leaving 19 bases between them. CDR3 length equals 18 residues. Germline V CDR1 and CDR2: SGDLS, YYNGEE. CDR3 in amino acids: CASSGAPQGMRNTGELFF. The CDR3 DNA is TGTGCCAGCAGCGGTGCCCCACAGGGTATGAGGAACACCGGGGAGCTGTTTTTT.

This clone was found a few times. Here the CDR3 DNA reads TGCGCCAGCAGCTTGGGTACCGGGACAGTGGGCTATGGCTACACCTTC. Amino acids: CASSLGTGTVGYGYTF. The V gene is TRBV5-1, the J gene TRBJ1-2, with 7 positions matching TRBD1. The CDR3 is made up of 16 amino acids. Germline CDR1 SGHRS, CDR2 YFSETQ. V trimming: 0 bases; J trimming: 4 bases; junction bases outside the gene matches: 9.

J is TRBJ1-1 and V is TRBV15, with TRBD1 matching 7 bases. This CDR3 has 14 amino acids. Germline CDR1 is LNHNV and CDR2 is YYDKDF (reference sequence). The trim removed 0 bases at V and 7 bases at J, leaving 5 bases unmatched. The CDR3 bases are TGTGCCACCAGCAGAGATGGCAACAGGGGTGAAGCTTTCTTT. The encoded protein is CATSRDGNRGEAFF.

V usage is TRBV14 and J usage is TRBJ2-7; 7 positions agree with TRBD2. There are 17 residues in the CDR3. Germline V lookup: CDR1 SGHDN, CDR2 FVKESK. Losses at the gene ends were 4 bases for V and 1 base for J; bases not matched to a gene: 13. CDR3 in amino acids: CASSPGPPASGSYEQYF. The CDR3 region has the DNA TGTGCCAGCAGCCCCGGGCCCCCGGCTAGCGGTTCCTACGAGCAGTACTTC. Complete variable domain (other parts from reference TRBV14 and TRBJ2-7): EAGVTQFPSHSVIEKGQTVTLRCDPISGHDNLYWYRRVMGKEIKFLLHFVKESKQDESGMPNNRFLAERTGGTYSTLKVQPAELEDSGVYFCASSPGPPASGSYEQYFGPGTRLTVT.

J is TRBJ1-2 and V is TRBV28, with 8 bases matching TRBD1. After removal of 11 bases from V and 6 bases from J, the junction contained 8 bases not matched to a gene. There are 12 residues in the CDR3. In germline, CDR1 is MDHEN, CDR2 SYDVKM. CDR3 DNA: TGTGCCGGGGAAACGACAGGGGATGGCTACACCTTC. Translation: CAGETTGDGYTF.

The chain has TRBV7-6 and TRBJ2-3, with a weak D call TRBD2 (7 bases). This CDR3 region has 15 residues. V was cut by 6 bases and J by 4 bases, with 17 bases left in between. Per the germline V gene, CDR1 is SGHVS and CDR2 is FNYEAQ. DNA of the CDR3: TGTGCCAGCAGGGGGGGAGGGGGGAGCGCAGATACGCAGTATTTT. It specifies CASRGGGGSADTQYF.

V usage is TRBV6-5 and J usage is TRBJ1-2; 11 bases are a match to TRBD1. The germline CDR1 and CDR2 sequences are MNHEY and SVGAGI. V trimming: 6 bases; J trimming: 7 bases; junction bases outside the gene matches: 4. The length of the CDR3 is 13 residues. CDR3 coding DNA: TGTGCCAGCAGGCATGGACAGGGGGCTGGCTACACCTTC. The encoded protein is CASRHGQGAGYTF.

The CDR3 DNA is TGTGCCAGCAGCGAGAGCCGCAGGGCTAACTCTGGAAACACCATATATTTT. It codes for CASSESRRANSGNTIYF. The rearrangement uses TRBV9 and TRBJ1-3; tentatively, D is TRBD1 (5 bases). Germline-derived CDR1 and CDR2 are SGDLS and YYNGEE. V gave up 3 bases and J gave up 0 bases, with 16 bases separating them. CDR3 length equals 17 residues.

This chain joins TRBV6-5 and TRBJ2-5; 9 nucleotides agree with TRBD1. The length of the CDR3 is 15 residues. Per the germline V gene, CDR1 is MNHEY and CDR2 is SVGAGI. Trimming took 2 bases from V and 4 from J; bases not matched to a gene: 5. CDR3 residues: CASSYGDRAGETQYF. The DNA of the CDR3 is TGTGCCAGCAGTTACGGGGACAGGGCGGGAGAGACCCAGTACTTC.

The chain couples TRBV13 to TRBJ1-4; maybe TRBD1 (5 bases). Germline assignment: CDR1 PRHDT and CDR2 FYEKMQ (reference sequence). Deletions cut 2 bases from V and 0 bases from J, with 13 bases between. This CDR3 is built from 17 residues. The CDR3, as DNA: TGTGCCAGCAGCTTAAAAGGACACTTTGCAACTAATGAAAAACTGTTTTTT. Its protein is CASSLKGHFATNEKLFF.

V usage is TRBV29-1 and J usage is TRBJ2-7; 7 positions agree with TRBD1. With V trimmed by 6 bases and J by 1 base, 6 bases remained unmatched. The CDR3 length is 13 residues. The germline CDR1 and CDR2 sequences are SQVTM and ANQGSEA. The CDR3 sequence: CSVADRASYEQYF. The DNA for the CDR3 is TGCAGCGTCGCCGACAGGGCGTCCTACGAGCAGTACTTC.

This chain links TRBV6-5 with TRBJ2-5, with 10 nucleotides matching TRBD1. This CDR3 contains 13 residues. V trimming: 4 bases; J trimming: 5 bases; junction bases outside the gene matches: 1. Germline lookup yields CDR1 MNHEY and CDR2 SVGAGI. The CDR3 coding sequence is TGTGCCAGCAGTTCGGACAGGGGGGAGACCCAGTACTTC. Translation gives CASSSDRGETQYF.